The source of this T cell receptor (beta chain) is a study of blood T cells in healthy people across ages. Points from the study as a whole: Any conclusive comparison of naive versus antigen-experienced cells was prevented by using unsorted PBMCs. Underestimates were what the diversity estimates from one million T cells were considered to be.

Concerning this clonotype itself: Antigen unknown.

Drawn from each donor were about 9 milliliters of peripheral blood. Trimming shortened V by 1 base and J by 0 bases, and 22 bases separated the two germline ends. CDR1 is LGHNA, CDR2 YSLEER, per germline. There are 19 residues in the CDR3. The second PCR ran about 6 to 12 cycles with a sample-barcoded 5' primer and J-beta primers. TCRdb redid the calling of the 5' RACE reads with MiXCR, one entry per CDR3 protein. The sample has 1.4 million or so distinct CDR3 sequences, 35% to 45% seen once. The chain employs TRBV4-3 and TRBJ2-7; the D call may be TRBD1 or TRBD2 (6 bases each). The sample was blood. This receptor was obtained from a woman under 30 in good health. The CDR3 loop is CASSQVFRPEGGISYEQYF. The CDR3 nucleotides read TGCGCCAGCAGCCAAGTATTCCGACCCGAGGGGGGAATCTCCTACGAGCAGTACTTC.